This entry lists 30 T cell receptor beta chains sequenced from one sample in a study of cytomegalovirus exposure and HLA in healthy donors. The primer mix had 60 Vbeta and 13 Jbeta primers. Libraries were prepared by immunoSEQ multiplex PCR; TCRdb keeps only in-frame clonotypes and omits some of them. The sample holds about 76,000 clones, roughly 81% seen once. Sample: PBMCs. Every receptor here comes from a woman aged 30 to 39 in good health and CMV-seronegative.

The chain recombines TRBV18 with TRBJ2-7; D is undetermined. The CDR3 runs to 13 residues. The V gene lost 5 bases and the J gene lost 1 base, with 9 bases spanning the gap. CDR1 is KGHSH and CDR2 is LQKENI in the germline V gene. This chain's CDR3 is CASSSFVSYEQYF. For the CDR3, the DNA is TGTGCCAGCTCATCGTTTGTATCCTACGAGCAGTACTTC.

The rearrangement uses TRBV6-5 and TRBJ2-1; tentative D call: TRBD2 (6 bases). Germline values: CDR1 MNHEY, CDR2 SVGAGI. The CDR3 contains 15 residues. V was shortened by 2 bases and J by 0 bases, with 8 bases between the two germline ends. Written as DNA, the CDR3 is TGTGCCAGCAGTTACGGGAGGAGCTCCTACAATGAGCAGTTCTTC. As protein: CASSYGRSSYNEQFF.

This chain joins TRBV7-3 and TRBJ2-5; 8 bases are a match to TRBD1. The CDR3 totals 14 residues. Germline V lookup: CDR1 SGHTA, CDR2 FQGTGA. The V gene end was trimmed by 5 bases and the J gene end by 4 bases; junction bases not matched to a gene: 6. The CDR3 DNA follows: TGTGCCAGCAGCCCGCAGACAGGGGTAGAGACCCAGTACTTC. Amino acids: CASSPQTGVETQYF.

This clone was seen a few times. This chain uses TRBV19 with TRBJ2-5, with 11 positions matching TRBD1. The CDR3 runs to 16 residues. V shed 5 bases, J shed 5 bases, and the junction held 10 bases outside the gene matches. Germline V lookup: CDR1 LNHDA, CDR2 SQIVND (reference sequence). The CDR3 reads CASSFRTGGLRETQYF. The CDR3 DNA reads TGTGCCAGTAGTTTCAGGACAGGGGGCTTGAGGGAGACCCAGTACTTC. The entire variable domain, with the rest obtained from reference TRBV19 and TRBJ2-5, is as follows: DGGITQSPKYLFRKEGQNVTLSCEQNLNHDAMYWYRQDPGQGLRLIYYSQIVNDFQKGDIAEGYSVSREKKESFPLTVTSAQKNPTAFYLCASSFRTGGLRETQYFGPGTRLLVL.

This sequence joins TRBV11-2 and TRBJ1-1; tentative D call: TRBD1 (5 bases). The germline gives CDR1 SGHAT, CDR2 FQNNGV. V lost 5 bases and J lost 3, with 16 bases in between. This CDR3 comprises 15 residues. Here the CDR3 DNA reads TGTGCCAGCAGCCAGTACAGGTCTGGAGACACTGAAGCTTTCTTT. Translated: CASSQYRSGDTEAFF.

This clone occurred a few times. CDR3 nucleotides: TGTGCCAGCAGTTCAGGGACTAGCGGGGACCGGCGGGAGACCCAGTACTTC. This codes for CASSSGTSGDRRETQYF. The chain carries TRBV7-9 and TRBJ2-5; the match to TRBD2 covers 13 bases. J was trimmed by 5 bases and V by 6 bases; bases with no gene match: 12. The CDR3 sequence is 17 residues long. CDR1 and CDR2 (germline): SEHNR, FQNEAQ (reference sequence).

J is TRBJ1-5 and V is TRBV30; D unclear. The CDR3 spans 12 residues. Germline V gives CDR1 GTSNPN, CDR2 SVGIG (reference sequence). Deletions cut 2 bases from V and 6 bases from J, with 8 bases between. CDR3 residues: CAWSREGQPQHF. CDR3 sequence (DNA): TGTGCCTGGAGTCGCGAGGGTCAGCCCCAGCATTTT. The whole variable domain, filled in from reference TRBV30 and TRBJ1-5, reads SQTIHQWPATLVQPVGSPLSLECTVEGTSNPNLYWYRQAAGRGLQLLFYSVGIGQISSEVPQNLSASRPQDRQFILSSKKLLLSDSGFYLCAWSREGQPQHFGDGTRLSIL.

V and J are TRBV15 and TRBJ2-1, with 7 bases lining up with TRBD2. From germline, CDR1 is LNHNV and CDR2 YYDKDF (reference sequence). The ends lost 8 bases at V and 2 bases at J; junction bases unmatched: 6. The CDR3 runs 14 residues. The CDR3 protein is CATSSGTTYNEQFF. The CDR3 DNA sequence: TGTGCCACCTCGAGCGGGACTACCTACAATGAGCAGTTCTTC.

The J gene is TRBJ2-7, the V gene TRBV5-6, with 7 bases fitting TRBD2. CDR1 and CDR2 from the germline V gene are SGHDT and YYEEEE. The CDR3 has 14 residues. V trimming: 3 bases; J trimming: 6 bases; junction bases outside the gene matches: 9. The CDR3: CASSSGLERGEQYF. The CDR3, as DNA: TGTGCCAGCAGCTCCGGACTGGAGCGGGGCGAGCAGTACTTC.

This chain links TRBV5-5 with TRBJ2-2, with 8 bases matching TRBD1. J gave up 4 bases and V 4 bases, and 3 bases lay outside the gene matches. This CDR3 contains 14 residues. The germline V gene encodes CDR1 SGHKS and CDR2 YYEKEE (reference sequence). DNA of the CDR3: TGTGCCAGCAGCGCAGACAGGGGCACCGGGGAGCTGTTTTTT. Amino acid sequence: CASSADRGTGELFF. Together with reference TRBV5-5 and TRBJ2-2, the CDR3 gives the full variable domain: DAGVTQSPTHLIKTRGQQVTLRCSPISGHKSVSWYQQVLGQGPQFIFQYYEKEERGRGNFPDRFSARQFPNYSSELNVNALLLGDSALYLCASSADRGTGELFFGEGSRLTVL.

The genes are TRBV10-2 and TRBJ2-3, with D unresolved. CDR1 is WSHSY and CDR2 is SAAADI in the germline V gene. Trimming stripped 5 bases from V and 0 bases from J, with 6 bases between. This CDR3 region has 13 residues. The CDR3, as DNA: TGCGCCAGCAGTCCTAGTAGCACAGATACGCAGTATTTT. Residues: CASSPSSTDTQYF.

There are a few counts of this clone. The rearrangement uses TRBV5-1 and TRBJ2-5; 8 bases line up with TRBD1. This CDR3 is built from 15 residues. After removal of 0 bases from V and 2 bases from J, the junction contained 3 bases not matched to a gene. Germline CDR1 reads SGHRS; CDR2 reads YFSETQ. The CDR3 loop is CASSLVGTGQETQYF. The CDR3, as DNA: TGCGCCAGCAGCTTGGTGGGGACAGGTCAAGAGACCCAGTACTTC.

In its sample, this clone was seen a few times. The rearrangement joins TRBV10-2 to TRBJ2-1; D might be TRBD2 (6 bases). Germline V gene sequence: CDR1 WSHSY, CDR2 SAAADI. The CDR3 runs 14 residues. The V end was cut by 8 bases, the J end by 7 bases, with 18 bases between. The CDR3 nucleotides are TGCGCCAGCGGGGCTGTCGGGAGAGGGAATGAGCAGTTCTTC. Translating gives CASGAVGRGNEQFF.

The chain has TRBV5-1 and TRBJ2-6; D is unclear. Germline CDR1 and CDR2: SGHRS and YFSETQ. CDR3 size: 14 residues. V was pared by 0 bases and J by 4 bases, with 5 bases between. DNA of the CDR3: TGCGCCAGCAGCTTGGCAGGAGGGGCCAACGTCCTGACTTTC. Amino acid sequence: CASSLAGGANVLTF.

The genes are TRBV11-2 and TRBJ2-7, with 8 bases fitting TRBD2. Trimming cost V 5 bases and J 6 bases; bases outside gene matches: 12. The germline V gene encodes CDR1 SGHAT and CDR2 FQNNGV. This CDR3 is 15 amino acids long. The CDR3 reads CASSPSRAGGGEQYF. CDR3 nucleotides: TGTGCCAGCAGCCCCTCAAGGGCGGGAGGAGGCGAGCAGTACTTC.

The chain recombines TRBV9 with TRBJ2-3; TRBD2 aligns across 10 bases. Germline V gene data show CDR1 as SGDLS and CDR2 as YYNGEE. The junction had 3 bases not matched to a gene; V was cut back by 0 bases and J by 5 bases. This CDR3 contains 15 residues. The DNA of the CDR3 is TGTGCCAGCAGCGTAGCTAGCGGGAGCGGAGATACGCAGTATTTT. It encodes CASSVASGSGDTQYF.

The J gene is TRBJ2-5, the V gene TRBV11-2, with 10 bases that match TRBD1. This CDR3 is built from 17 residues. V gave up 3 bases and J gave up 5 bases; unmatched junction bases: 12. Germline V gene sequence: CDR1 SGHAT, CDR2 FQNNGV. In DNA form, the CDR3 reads TGTGCCAGCAGCTTGTTTCCCCCCGGGACAGGGGTCGAGACCCAGTACTTC. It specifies CASSLFPPGTGVETQYF. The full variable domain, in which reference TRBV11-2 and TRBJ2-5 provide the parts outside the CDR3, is EAGVAQSPRYKIIEKRQSVAFWCNPISGHATLYWYQQILGQGPKLLIQFQNNGVVDDSQLPKDRFSAERLKGVDSTLKIQPAKLEDSAVYLCASSLFPPGTGVETQYFGPGTRLLVL.

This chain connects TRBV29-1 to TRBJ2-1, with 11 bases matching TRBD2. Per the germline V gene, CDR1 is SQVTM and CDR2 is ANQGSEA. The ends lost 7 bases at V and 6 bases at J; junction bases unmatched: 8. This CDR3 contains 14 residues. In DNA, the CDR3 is TGCAGCGCCTTAGCGGGAGGGCGAAGCAATGAGCAGTTCTTC. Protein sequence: CSALAGGRSNEQFF.

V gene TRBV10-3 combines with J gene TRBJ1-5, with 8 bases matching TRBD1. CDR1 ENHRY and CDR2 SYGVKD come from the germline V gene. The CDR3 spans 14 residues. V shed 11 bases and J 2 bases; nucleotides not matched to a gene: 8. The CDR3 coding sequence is TGTGCCTCTTCGGGACAGGTCCGCAATCAGCCCCAGCATTTT. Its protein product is CASSGQVRNQPQHF.

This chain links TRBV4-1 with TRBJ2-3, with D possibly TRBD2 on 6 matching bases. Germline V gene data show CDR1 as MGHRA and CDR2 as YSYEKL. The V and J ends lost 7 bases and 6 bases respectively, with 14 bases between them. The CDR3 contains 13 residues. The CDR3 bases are TGCGCCAGCAACCGAGGAACTAGCGATACGCAGTATTTT. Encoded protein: CASNRGTSDTQYF.

This CDR3 reads CASSLAGRSPQHF. Written as DNA, the CDR3 is TGCGCCAGCAGCTTGGCGGGAAGGAGTCCCCAGCATTTT. The chain joins TRBV5-1 to TRBJ1-5; D is undetermined. The germline V gene has CDR1 SGHRS and CDR2 YFSETQ. Trimming shortened V by 0 bases and J by 10 bases, and 11 bases separated the two germline ends. CDR3 size: 13 residues.

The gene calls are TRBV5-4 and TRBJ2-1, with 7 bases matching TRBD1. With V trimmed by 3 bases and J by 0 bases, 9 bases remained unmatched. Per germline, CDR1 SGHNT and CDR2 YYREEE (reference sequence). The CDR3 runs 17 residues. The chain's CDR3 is CASSSGTVKSSYNEQFF. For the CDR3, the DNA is TGTGCCAGCAGCTCAGGGACAGTTAAAAGCTCCTACAATGAGCAGTTCTTC.

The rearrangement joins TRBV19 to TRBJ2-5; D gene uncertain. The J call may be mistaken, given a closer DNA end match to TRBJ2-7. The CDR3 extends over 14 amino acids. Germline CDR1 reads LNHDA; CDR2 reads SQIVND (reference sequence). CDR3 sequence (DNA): TGTGCCAGTAGTATAGTGGGCAGTTCCTACGAGCAGTACTTC. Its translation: CASSIVGSSYEQYF.

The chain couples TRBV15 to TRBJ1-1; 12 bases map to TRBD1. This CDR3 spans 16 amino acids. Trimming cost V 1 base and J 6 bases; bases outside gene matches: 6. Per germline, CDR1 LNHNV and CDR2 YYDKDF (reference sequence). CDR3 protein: CATSRGAGQGAPEAFF. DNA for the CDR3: TGTGCCACCAGCAGAGGCGCGGGACAGGGGGCCCCTGAAGCTTTCTTT.

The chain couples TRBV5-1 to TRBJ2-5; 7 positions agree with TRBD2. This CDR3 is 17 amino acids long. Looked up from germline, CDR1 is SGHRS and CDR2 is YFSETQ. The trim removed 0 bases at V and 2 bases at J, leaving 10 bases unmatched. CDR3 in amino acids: CASSLVRLADRQETQYF. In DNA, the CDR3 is TGCGCCAGCAGCTTGGTTCGGCTAGCGGATAGGCAAGAGACCCAGTACTTC.

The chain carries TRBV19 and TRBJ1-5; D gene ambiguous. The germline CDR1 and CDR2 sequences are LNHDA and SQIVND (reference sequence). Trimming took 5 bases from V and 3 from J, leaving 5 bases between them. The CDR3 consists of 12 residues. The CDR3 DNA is TGTGCCAGTAGTCCTCTCAATCAGCCCCAGCATTTT. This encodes CASSPLNQPQHF.

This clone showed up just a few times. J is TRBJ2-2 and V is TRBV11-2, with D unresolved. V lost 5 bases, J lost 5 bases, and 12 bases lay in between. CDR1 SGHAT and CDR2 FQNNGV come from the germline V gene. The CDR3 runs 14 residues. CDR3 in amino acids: CASSPRVGTGELFF. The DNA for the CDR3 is TGTGCCAGCAGCCCTCGGGTCGGGACCGGGGAGCTGTTTTTT. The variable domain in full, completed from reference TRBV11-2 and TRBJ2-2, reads EAGVAQSPRYKIIEKRQSVAFWCNPISGHATLYWYQQILGQGPKLLIQFQNNGVVDDSQLPKDRFSAERLKGVDSTLKIQPAKLEDSAVYLCASSPRVGTGELFFGEGSRLTVL.

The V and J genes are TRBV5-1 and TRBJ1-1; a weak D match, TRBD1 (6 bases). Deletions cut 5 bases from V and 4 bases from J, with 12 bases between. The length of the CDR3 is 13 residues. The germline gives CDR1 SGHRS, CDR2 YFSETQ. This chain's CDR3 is CASRTTGFTEAFF. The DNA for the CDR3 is TGCGCCAGCAGGACTACAGGGTTCACTGAAGCTTTCTTT.

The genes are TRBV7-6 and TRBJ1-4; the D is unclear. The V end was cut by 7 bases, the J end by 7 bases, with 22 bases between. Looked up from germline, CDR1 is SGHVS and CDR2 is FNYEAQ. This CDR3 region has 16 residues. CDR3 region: CASTPQTPGFGEKLFF. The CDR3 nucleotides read TGTGCCAGCACCCCACAGACGCCGGGATTTGGTGAAAAACTGTTTTTT.

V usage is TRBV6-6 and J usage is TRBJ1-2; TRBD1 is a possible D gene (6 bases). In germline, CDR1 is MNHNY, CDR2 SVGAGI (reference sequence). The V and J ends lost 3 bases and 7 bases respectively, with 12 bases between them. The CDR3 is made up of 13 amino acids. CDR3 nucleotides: TGTGCCAGCAGTTATGGGGGGGCAGGTGGCTACACCTTC. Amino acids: CASSYGGAGGYTF.